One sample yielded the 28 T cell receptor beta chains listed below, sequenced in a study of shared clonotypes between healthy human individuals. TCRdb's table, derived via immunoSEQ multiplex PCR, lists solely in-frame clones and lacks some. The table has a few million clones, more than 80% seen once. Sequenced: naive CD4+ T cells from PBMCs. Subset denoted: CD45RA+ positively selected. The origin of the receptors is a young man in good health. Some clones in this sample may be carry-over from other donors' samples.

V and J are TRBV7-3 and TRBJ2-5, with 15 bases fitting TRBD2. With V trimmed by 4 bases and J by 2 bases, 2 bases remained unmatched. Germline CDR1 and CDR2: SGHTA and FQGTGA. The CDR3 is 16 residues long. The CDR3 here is CASSYGLAGGQETQYF. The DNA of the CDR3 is TGTGCCAGCAGCTACGGACTAGCGGGAGGGCAAGAGACCCAGTACTTC.

The DNA of the CDR3 is TGTGCCAGCAGTTACTCGAGGCTACACGCGAAGGAAGCTTTCTTT. This translates into CASSYSRLHAKEAFF. The chain couples TRBV6-5 to TRBJ1-1, with D uncertain. The CDR3 has 15 amino acids. Trimming pared 0 bases from V and 8 bases from J, leaving 16 bases between. In germline, CDR1 is MNHEY, CDR2 SVGAGI.

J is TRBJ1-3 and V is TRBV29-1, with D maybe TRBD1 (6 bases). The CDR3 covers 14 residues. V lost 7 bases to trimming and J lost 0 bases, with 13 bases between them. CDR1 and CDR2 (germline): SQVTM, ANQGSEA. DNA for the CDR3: TGCAGCGCCTCACCAGGGGACTCTGGAAACACCATATATTTT. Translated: CSASPGDSGNTIYF.

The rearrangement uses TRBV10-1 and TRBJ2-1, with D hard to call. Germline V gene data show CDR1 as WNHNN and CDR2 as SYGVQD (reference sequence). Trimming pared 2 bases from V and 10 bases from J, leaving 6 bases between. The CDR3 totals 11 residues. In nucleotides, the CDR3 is TGCGCCAGCAGTGAGGCCTTGGAGCAGTTCTTC. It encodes CASSEALEQFF.

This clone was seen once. CDR3 amino acids: CASSYAIYNEQFF. Here the CDR3 DNA reads TGTGCCAGCAGTTACGCTATCTACAATGAGCAGTTCTTC. This chain connects TRBV27 to TRBJ2-1; D remains ambiguous. Trimming stripped 4 bases from V and 3 bases from J, with 7 bases between. CDR1 is MNHEY and CDR2 is SMNVEV in the germline V gene (reference sequence). The CDR3 sequence is 13 residues long.

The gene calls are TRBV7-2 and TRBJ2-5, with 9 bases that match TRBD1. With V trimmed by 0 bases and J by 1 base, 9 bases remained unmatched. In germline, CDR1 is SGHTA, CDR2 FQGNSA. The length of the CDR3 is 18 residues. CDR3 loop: CASSLAGQGSAPQETQYF. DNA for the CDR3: TGTGCCAGCAGCTTAGCGGGACAGGGATCGGCCCCCCAAGAGACCCAGTACTTC.

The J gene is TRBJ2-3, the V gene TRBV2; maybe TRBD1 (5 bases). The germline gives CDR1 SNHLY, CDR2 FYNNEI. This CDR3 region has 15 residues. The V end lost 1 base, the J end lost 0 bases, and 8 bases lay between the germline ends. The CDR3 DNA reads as TGTGCCAGCAGTGAAGGGACACCAAGCACAGATACGCAGTATTTT. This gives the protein CASSEGTPSTDTQYF. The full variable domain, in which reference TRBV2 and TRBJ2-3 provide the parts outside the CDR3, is EPEVTQTPSHQVTQMGQEVILRCVPISNHLYFYWYRQILGQKVEFLVSFYNNEISEKSEIFDDQFSVERPDGSNFTLKIRSTKLEDSAMYFCASSEGTPSTDTQYFGPGTRLTVL.

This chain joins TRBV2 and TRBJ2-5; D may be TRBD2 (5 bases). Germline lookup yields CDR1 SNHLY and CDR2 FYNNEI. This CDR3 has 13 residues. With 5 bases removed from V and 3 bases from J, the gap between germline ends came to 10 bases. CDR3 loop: CASSPLREETQYF. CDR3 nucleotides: TGTGCCAGCAGTCCCTTGAGGGAAGAGACCCAGTACTTC. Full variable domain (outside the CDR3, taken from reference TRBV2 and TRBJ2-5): EPEVTQTPSHQVTQMGQEVILRCVPISNHLYFYWYRQILGQKVEFLVSFYNNEISEKSEIFDDQFSVERPDGSNFTLKIRSTKLEDSAMYFCASSPLREETQYFGPGTRLLVL.

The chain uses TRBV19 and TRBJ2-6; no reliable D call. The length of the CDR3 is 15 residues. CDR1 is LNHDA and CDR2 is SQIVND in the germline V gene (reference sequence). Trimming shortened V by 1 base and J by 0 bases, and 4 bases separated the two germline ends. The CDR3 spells CASSIASSGANVLTF. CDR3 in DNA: TGTGCCAGTAGTATAGCCAGCTCTGGGGCCAACGTCCTGACTTTC.

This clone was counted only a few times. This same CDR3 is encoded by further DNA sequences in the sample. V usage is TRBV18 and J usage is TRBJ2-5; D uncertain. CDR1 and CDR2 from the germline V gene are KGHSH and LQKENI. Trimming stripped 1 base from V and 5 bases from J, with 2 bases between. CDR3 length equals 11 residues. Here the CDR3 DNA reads TGTGCCAGCTCACCACAGGAGACCCAGTACTTC. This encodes CASSPQETQYF.

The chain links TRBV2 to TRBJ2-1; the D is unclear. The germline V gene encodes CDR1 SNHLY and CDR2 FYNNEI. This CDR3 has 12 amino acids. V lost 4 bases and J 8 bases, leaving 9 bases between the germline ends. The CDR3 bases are TGTGCCAGCAGTGGTCTCAGGCATGAGCAGTTCTTC. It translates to CASSGLRHEQFF.

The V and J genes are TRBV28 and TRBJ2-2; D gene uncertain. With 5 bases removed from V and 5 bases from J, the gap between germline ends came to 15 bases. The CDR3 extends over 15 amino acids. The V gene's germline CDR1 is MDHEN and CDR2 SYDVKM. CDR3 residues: CASSHPTDVTGELFF. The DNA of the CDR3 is TGTGCCAGCAGTCACCCCACGGACGTAACCGGGGAGCTGTTTTTT.

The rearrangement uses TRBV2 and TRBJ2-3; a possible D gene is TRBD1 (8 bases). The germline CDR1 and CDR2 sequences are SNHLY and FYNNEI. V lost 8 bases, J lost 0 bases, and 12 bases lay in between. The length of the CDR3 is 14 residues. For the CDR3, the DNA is TGTGCCAGCGGGGGGGACAGGAGCACAGATACGCAGTATTTT. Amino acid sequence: CASGGDRSTDTQYF.

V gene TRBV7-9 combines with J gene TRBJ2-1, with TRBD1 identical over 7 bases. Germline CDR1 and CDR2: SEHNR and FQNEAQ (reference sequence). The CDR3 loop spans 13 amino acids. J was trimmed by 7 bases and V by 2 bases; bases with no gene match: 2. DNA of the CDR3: TGTGCCAGCAGCTTACTGGGACAGAATGAGCAGTTCTTC. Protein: CASSLLGQNEQFF.

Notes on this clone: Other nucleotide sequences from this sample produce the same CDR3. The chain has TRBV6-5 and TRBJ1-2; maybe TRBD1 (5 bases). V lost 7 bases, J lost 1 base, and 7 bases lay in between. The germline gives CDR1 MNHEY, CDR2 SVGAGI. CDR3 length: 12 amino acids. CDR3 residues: CASIDSNYGYTF. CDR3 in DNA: TGTGCCAGCATTGACAGTAACTATGGCTACACCTTC.

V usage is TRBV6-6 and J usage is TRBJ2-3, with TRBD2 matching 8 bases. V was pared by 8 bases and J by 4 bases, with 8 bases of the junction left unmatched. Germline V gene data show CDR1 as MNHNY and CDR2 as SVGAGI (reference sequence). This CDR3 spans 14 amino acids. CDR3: CASGTGTRADTQYF. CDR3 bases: TGTGCCAGCGGAACCGGGACTAGAGCAGATACGCAGTATTTT.

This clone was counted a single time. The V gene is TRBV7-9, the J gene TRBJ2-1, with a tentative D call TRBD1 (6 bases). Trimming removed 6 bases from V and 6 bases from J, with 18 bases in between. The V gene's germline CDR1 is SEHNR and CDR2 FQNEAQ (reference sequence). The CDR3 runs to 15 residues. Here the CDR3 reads CASSAGAGAGNEQFF. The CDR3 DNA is TGTGCCAGCAGTGCAGGGGCAGGGGCGGGCAATGAGCAGTTCTTC. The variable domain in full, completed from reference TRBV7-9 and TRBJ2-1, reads DTGVSQNPRHKITKRGQNVTFRCDPISEHNRLYWYRQTLGQGPEFLTYFQNEAQLEKSRLLSDRFSAERPKGSFSTLEIQRTEQGDSAMYLCASSAGAGAGNEQFFGPGTRLTVL.

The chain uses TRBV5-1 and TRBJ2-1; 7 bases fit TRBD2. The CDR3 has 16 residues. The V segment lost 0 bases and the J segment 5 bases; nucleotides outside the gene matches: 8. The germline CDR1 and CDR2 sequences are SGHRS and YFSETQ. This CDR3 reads CASSLARAGIDNEQFF. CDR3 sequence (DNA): TGCGCCAGCAGCTTGGCCAGAGCGGGAATCGACAATGAGCAGTTCTTC. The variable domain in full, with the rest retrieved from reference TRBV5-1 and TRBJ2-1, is KAGVTQTPRYLIKTRGQQVTLSCSPISGHRSVSWYQQTPGQGLQFLFEYFSETQRNKGNFPGRFSGRQFSNSRSEMNVSTLELGDSALYLCASSLARAGIDNEQFFGPGTRLTVL.

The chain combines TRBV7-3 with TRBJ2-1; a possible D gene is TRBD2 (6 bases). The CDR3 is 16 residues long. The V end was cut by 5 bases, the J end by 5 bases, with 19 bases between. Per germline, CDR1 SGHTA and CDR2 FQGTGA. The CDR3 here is CASSPRAGLGNNEQFF. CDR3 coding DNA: TGTGCCAGCAGCCCAAGGGCGGGACTGGGGAACAATGAGCAGTTCTTC.

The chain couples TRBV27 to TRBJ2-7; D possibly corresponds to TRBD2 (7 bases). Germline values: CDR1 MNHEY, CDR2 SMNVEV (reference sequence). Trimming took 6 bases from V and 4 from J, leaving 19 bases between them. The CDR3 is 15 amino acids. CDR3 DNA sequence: TGTGCCAGCAGCCGAACCCGGGGGGCCAGGTACGAGCAGTACTTC. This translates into CASSRTRGARYEQYF.

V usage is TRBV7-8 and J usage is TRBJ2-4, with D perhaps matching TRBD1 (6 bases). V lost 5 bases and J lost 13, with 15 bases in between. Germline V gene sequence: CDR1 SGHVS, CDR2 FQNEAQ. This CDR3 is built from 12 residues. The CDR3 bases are TGTGCCAGCAGCCACGGACAGAATGAACAGTACTTC. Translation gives CASSHGQNEQYF.

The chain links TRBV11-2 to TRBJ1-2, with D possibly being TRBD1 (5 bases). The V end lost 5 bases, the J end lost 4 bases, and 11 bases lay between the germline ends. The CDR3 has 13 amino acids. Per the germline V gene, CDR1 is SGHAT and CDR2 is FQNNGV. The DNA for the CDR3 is TGTGCCAGCAGCGTCGGGACGCTCTATGGCTACACCTTC. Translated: CASSVGTLYGYTF. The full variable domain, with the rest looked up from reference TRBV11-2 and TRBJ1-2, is EAGVAQSPRYKIIEKRQSVAFWCNPISGHATLYWYQQILGQGPKLLIQFQNNGVVDDSQLPKDRFSAERLKGVDSTLKIQPAKLEDSAVYLCASSVGTLYGYTFGSGTRLTVV.

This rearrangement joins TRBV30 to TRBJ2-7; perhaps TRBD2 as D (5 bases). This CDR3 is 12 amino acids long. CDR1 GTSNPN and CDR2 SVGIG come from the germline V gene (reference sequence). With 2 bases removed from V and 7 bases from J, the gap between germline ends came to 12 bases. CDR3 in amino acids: CAWSHTGLEQYF. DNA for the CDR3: TGTGCCTGGAGTCACACCGGACTGGAGCAGTACTTC.

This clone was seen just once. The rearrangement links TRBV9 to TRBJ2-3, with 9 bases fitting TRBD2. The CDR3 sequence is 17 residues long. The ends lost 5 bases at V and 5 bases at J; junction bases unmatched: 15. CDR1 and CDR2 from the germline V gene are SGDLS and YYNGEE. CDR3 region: CASSYAGRAGGRDTQYF. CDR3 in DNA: TGTGCCAGCAGTTATGCGGGGCGAGCGGGAGGAAGAGATACGCAGTATTTT. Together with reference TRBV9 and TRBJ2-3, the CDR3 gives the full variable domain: DSGVTQTPKHLITATGQRVTLRCSPRSGDLSVYWYQQSLDQGLQFLIQYYNGEERAKGNILERFSAQQFPDLHSELNLSSLELGDSALYFCASSYAGRAGGRDTQYFGPGTRLTVL.

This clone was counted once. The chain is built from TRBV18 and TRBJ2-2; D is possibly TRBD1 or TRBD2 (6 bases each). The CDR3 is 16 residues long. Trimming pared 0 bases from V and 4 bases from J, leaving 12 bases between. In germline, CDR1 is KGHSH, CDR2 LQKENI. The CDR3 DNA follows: TGTGCCAGCTCACCACCGGGGGGCGTGGGCACCGGGGAGCTGTTTTTT. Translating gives CASSPPGGVGTGELFF.

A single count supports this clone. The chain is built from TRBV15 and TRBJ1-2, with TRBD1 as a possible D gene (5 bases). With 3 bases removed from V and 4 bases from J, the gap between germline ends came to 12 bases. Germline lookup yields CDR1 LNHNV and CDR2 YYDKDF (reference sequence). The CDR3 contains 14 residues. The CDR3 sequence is CATSSGGLGYGYTF. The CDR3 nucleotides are TGTGCCACCAGCAGTGGGGGTCTCGGCTATGGCTACACCTTC.

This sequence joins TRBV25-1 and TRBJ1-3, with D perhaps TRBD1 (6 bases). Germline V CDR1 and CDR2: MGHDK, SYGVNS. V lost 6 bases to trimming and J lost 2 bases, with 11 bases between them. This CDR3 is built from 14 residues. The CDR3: CASSKGGAGNTIYF. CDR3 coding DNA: TGTGCCAGCAGCAAAGGGGGTGCTGGAAACACCATATATTTT.

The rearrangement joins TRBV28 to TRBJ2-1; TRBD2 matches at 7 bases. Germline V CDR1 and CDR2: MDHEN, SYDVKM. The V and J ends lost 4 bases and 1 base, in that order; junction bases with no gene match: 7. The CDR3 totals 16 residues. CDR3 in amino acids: CASSSRKRGSYNEQFF. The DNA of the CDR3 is TGTGCCAGCAGTTCACGCAAGCGGGGATCCTACAATGAGCAGTTCTTC.